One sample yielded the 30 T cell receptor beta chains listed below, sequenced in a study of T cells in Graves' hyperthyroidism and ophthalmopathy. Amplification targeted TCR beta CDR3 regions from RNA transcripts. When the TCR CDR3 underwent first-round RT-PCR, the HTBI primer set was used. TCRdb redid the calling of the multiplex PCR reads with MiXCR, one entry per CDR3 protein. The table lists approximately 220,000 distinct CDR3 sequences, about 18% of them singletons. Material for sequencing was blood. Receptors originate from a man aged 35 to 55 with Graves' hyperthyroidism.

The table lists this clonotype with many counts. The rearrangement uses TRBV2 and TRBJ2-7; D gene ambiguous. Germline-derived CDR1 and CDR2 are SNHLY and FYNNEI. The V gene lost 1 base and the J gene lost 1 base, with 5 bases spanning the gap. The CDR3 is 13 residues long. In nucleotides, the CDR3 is TGTGCCAGCAGTGAAGGCAGTTCCTACGAGCAGTACTTC. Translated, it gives CASSEGSSYEQYF.

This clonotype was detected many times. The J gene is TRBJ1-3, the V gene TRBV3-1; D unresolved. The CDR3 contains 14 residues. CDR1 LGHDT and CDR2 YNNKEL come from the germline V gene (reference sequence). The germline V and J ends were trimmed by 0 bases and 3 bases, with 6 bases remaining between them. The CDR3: CASSQDQDGNTIYF. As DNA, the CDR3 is TGTGCCAGCAGCCAAGATCAGGATGGAAACACCATATATTTT.

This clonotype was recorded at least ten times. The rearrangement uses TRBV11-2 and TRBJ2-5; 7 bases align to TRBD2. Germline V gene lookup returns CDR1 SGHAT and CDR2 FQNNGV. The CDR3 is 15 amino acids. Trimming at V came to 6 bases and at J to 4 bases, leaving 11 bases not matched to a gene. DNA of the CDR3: TGTGCCAGCAGTCCTCTAGCGGCCATAGGAGAGACCCAGTACTTC. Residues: CASSPLAAIGETQYF. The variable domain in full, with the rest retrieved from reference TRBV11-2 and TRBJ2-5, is EAGVAQSPRYKIIEKRQSVAFWCNPISGHATLYWYQQILGQGPKLLIQFQNNGVVDDSQLPKDRFSAERLKGVDSTLKIQPAKLEDSAVYLCASSPLAAIGETQYFGPGTRLLVL.

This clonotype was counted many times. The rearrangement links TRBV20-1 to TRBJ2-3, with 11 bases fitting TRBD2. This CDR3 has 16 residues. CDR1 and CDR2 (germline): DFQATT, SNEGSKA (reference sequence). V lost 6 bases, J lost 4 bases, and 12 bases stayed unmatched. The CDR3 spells CSAPGTGLADSDTQYF. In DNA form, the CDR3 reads TGCAGTGCCCCAGGAACGGGACTAGCGGATTCAGATACGCAGTATTTT.

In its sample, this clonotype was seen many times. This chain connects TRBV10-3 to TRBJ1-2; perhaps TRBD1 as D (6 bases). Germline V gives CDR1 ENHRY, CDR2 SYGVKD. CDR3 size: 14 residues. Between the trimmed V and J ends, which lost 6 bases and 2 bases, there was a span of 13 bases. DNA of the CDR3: TGTGCCATCAGCTCAGGGGTGCAGAACTATGGCTACACCTTC. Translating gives CAISSGVQNYGYTF.

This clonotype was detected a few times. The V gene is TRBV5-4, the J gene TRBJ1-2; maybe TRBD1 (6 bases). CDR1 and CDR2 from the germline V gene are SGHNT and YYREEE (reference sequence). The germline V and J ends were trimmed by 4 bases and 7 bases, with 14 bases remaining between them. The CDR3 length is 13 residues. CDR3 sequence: CASSATGGGGYTF. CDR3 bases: TGTGCCAGCAGCGCGACGGGAGGGGGTGGCTACACCTTC. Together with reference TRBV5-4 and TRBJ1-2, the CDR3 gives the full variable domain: ETGVTQSPTHLIKTRGQQVTLRCSSQSGHNTVSWYQQALGQGPQFIFQYYREEENGRGNFPPRFSGLQFPNYSSELNVNALELDDSALYLCASSATGGGGYTFGSGTRLTVV.

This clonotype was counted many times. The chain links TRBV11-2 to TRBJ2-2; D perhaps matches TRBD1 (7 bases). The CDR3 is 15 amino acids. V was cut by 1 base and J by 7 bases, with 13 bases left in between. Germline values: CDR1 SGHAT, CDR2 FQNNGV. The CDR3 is CASSLAGGQGGELFF. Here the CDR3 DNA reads TGTGCCAGCAGCTTAGCAGGGGGGCAAGGCGGGGAGCTGTTTTTT.

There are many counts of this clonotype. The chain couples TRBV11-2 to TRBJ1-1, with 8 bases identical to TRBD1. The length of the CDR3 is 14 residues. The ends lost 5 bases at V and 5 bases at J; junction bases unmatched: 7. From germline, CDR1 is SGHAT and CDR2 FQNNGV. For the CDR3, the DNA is TGTGCCAGCAGCCTAACAGGGGGGAGGACTGAAGCTTTCTTT. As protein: CASSLTGGRTEAFF.

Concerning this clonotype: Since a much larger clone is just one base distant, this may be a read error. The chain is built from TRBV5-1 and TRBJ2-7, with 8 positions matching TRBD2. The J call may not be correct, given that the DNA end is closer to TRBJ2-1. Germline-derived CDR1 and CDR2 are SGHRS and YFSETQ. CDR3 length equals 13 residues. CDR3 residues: CASRLAAAYEQFF. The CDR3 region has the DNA TGCGCCAGCAGACTAGCGGCTGCCTACGAGCAGTTCTTC.

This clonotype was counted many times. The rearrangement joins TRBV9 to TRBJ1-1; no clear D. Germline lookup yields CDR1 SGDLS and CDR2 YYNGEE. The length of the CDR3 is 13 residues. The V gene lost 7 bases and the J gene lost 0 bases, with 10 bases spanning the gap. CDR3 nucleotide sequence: TGTGCCAGCCAACCCACCTTGAACACTGAAGCTTTCTTT. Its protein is CASQPTLNTEAFF.

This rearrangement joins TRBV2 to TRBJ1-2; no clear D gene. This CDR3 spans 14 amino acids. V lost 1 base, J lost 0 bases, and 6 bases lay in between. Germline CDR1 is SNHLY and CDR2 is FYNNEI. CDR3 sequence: CASSEGAANYGYTF. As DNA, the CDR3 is TGTGCCAGCAGTGAAGGAGCCGCTAACTATGGCTACACCTTC.

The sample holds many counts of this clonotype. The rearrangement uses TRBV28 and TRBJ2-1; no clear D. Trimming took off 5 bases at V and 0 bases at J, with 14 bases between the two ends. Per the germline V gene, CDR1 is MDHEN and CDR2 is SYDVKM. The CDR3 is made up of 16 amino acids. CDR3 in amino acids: CASSPADGSSYNEQFF. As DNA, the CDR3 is TGTGCCAGCAGTCCAGCAGATGGTTCCTCCTACAATGAGCAGTTCTTC.

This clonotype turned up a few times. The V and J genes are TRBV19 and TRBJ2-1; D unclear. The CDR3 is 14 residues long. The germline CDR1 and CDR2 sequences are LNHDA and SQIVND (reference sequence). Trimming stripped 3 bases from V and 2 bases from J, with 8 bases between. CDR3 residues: CASSMPQPYNEQFF. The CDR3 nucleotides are TGTGCCAGTAGTATGCCCCAGCCCTACAATGAGCAGTTCTTC.

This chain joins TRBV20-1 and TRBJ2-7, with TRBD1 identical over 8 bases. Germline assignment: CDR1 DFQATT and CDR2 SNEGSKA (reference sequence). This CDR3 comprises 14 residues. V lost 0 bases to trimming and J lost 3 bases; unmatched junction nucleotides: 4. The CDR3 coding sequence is TGCAGTGCTAGAGATAGGGACAGGTACTACGAGCAGTACTTC. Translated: CSARDRDRYYEQYF.

The CDR3 region is CASSDQGENTGELFF. In DNA form, the CDR3 reads TGTGCCAGCAGCGATCAGGGGGAGAACACCGGGGAGCTGTTTTTT. The chain recombines TRBV14 with TRBJ2-2; TRBD1 aligns across 7 bases. Unmatched junction bases numbered 4, after V lost 5 bases and J lost 1 base. Germline V lookup: CDR1 SGHDN, CDR2 FVKESK. There are 15 residues in the CDR3.

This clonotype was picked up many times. Here the CDR3 DNA reads TGCGCCAGCAGCGTTGACAGGGGCGACACCGGGGAGCTGTTTTTT. Its protein product is CASSVDRGDTGELFF. The chain employs TRBV5-1 and TRBJ2-2; the match to TRBD1 covers 8 bases. Unmatched junction bases numbered 5, after V lost 4 bases and J lost 3 bases. The CDR3 is 15 amino acids. The germline gives CDR1 SGHRS, CDR2 YFSETQ.

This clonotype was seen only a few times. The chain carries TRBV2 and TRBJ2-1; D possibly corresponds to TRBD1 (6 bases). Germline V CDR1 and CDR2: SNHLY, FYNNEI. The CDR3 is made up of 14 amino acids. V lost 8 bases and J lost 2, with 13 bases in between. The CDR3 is CASLRQEAYNEQFF. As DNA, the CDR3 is TGTGCCAGCTTGCGACAGGAGGCCTACAATGAGCAGTTCTTC. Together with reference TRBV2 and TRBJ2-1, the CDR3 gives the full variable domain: EPEVTQTPSHQVTQMGQEVILRCVPISNHLYFYWYRQILGQKVEFLVSFYNNEISEKSEIFDDQFSVERPDGSNFTLKIRSTKLEDSAMYFCASLRQEAYNEQFFGPGTRLTVL.

The CDR3 loop reads CASSLRLGTDTQYF. Here the CDR3 DNA reads TGCGCCAGCAGCCTCCGACTAGGCACAGATACGCAGTATTTT. The V call is TRBV4-1, the J call TRBJ2-3; D might be TRBD2 (6 bases). In germline, CDR1 is MGHRA, CDR2 YSYEKL. This CDR3 contains 14 residues. Trimming took off 4 bases at V and 1 base at J, with 9 bases between the two ends.

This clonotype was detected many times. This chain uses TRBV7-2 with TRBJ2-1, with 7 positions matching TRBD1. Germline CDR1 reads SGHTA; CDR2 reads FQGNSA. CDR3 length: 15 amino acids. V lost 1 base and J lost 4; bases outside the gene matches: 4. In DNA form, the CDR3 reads TGTGCCAGCAGCTTAGACAGGGGAATGTACAATGAGCAGTTCTTC. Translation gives CASSLDRGMYNEQFF.

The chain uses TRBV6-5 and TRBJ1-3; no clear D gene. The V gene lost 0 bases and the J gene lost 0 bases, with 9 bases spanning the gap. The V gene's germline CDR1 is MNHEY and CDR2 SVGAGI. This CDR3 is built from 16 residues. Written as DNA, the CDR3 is TGTGCCAGCAGTTACTCTGGCTCTTTCTCTGGAAACACCATATATTTT. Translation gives CASSYSGSFSGNTIYF.

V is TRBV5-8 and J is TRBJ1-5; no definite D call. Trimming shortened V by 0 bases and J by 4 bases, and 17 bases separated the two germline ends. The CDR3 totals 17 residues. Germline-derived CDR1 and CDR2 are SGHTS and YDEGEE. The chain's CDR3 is CASSLAPVTGLNQPQHF. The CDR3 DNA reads TGTGCCAGCAGCTTGGCACCCGTAACTGGGCTTAATCAGCCCCAGCATTTT.

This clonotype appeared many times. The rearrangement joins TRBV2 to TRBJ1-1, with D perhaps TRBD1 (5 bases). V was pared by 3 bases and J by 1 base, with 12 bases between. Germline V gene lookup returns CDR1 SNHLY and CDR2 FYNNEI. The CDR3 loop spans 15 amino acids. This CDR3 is CASSEAGGENTEAFF. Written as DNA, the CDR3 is TGTGCCAGCAGTGAGGCGGGGGGTGAGAACACTGAAGCTTTCTTT.

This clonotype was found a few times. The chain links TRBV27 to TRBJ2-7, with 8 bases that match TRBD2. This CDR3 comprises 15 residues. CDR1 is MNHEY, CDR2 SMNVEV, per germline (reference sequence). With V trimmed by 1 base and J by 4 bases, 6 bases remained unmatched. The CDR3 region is CASSLLSGGIYEQYF. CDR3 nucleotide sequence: TGTGCCAGCAGTTTATTAAGCGGGGGTATTTACGAGCAGTACTTC.

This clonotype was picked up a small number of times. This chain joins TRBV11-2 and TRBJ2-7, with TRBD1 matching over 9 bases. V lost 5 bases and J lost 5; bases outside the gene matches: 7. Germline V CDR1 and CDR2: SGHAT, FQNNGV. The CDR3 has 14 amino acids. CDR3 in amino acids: CASSVRDRVDEQYF. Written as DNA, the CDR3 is TGTGCCAGCAGCGTCCGGGACAGGGTCGACGAGCAGTACTTC. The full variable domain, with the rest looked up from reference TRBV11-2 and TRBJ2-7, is EAGVAQSPRYKIIEKRQSVAFWCNPISGHATLYWYQQILGQGPKLLIQFQNNGVVDDSQLPKDRFSAERLKGVDSTLKIQPAKLEDSAVYLCASSVRDRVDEQYFGPGTRLTVT.

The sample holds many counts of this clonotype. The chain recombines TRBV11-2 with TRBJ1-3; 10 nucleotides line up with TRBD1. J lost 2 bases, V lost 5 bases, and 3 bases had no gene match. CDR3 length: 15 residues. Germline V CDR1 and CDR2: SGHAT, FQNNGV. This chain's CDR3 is CASSGGTGAGNTIYF. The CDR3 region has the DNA TGTGCCAGCAGCGGAGGGACAGGGGCTGGAAACACCATATATTTT.

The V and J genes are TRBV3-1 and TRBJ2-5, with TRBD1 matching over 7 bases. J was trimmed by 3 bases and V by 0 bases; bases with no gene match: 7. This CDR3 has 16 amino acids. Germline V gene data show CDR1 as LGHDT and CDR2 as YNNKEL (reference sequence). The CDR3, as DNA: TGTGCCAGCAGCCAAGAAAGGGGGCGCGGAGAAGAGACCCAGTACTTC. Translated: CASSQERGRGEETQYF.

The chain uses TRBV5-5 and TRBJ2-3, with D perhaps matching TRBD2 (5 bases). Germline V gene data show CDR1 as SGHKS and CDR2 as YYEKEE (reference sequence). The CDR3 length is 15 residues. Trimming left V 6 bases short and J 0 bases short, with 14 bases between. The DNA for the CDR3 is TGTGCCAGCAACCGAGGGCGGCCTAGCACAGATACGCAGTATTTT. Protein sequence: CASNRGRPSTDTQYF.

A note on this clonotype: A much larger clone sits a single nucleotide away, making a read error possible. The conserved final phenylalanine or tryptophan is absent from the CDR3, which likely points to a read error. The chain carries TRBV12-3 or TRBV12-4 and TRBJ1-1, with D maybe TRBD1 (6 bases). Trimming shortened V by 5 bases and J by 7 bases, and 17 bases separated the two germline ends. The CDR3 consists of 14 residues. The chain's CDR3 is CASSRQGGTNEAFL. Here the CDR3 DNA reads TGTGCCAGCAGTCGTCAGGGCGGGACAAATGAAGCTTTCCTT.

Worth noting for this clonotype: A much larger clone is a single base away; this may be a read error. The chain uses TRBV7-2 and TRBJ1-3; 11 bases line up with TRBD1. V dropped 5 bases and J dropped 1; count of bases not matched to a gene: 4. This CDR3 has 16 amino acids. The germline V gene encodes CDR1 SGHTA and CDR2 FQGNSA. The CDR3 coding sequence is TGTGCCAGCAGCAGGACAGGGGGCGGTTCTGGAAACACCATATATTTT. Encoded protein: CASSRTGGGSGNTIYF.

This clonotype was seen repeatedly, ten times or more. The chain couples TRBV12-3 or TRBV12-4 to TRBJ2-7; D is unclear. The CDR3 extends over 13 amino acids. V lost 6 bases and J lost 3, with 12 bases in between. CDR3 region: CASRQHGNYEQYF. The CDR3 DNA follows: TGTGCCAGCAGACAACATGGAAACTACGAGCAGTACTTC.